This TCR beta chain was identified in a study of T cell responses to AZD1222 COVID-19 vaccine. Worth noting for this clone: What it binds is unknown.

Measured with immunoSEQ multiplex PCR; TCRdb has only the in-frame clones, and not every one. The data hold some 160,000 clones, with approximately 90% observed a single time. Findings and limits, study-wide: Vaccine-associated CD4 TCRs spanned spike, dominant at 160-218 and 743-854. Spike-specific TCR depth and breadth grew after two AZD1222 doses.

The sequence was obtained from an adult who received the AZD1222 COVID-19 vaccine. Source: peripheral blood, taken 28 days after the second AZD1222 dose.

The DNA of the CDR3 is TGTGCCAGCACCCTCGGGGCAGATGAAGCTTTCTTT. Protein sequence: CASTLGADEAFF. The V and J genes are TRBV2 and TRBJ1-1, with D tentatively TRBD1 (5 bases). V shed 7 bases and J shed 7 bases, with 13 bases lying between them. CDR3 length: 12 amino acids. In germline, CDR1 is SNHLY, CDR2 FYNNEI.